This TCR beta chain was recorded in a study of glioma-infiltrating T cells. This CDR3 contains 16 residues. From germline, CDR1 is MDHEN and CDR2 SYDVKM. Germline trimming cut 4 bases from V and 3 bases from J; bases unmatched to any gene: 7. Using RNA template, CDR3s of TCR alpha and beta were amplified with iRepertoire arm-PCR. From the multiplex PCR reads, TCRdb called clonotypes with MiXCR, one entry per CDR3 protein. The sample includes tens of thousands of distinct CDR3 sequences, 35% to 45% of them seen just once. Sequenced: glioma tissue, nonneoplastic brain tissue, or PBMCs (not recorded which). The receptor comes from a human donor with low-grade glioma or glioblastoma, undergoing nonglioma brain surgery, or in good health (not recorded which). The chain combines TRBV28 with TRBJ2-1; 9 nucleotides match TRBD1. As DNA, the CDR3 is TGTGCCAGCAGTTATGACAGGGGGTATGGCTACAATGAGCAGTTCTTC. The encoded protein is CASSYDRGYGYNEQFF.